This TCR beta chain is from a study of blood T cell repertoires in COVID-19. The CDR3 has 16 residues. In germline, CDR1 is SGHDT, CDR2 YYEEEE. Trimming removed 7 bases from V and 8 bases from J, with 27 bases in between. Profiled with immunoSEQ multiplex PCR; TCRdb holds only in-frame clones, not every one. The sample shows 100,000 to 120,000 clones, roughly 85% of them seen only once. The chain links TRBV5-6 to TRBJ1-2; possibly TRBD1 for D (6 bases). The specimen sequenced was peripheral blood. This receptor was identified in a human donor in a cohort sampled during active COVID-19. CDR3 DNA sequence: TGTGCCAGCCTAGACAGGCTGCTCCCGGACAGAGGAGGCTACACCTTC. Translation gives CASLDRLLPDRGGYTF.